These 29 T cell receptor beta chains came from one sample sequenced in a study of OX40 agonist ivuxolimab in advanced cancers. Only in-frame clones appear in the TCRdb table, and some are missing; sequencing was by immunoSEQ multiplex PCR. Of more than 50,000 clones listed, roughly three quarters are singletons. The material sequenced was CD4+ or CD8+ T cells sorted from blood, taken in a trial of the OX40 agonist ivuxolimab. All receptors come from an adult with an advanced solid tumor such as melanoma, head and neck, liver or kidney cancer.

This chain links TRBV5-1 with TRBJ2-3; D is unclear. The V end lost 0 bases, the J end lost 0 bases, and 8 bases lay between the germline ends. CDR1 SGHRS and CDR2 YFSETQ come from the germline V gene. The CDR3 contains 15 residues. CDR3 region: CASSLEAASTDTQYF. Written as DNA, the CDR3 is TGCGCCAGCAGCTTGGAAGCAGCTAGCACAGATACGCAGTATTTT. Full variable domain (outside the CDR3, taken from reference TRBV5-1 and TRBJ2-3): KAGVTQTPRYLIKTRGQQVTLSCSPISGHRSVSWYQQTPGQGLQFLFEYFSETQRNKGNFPGRFSGRQFSNSRSEMNVSTLELGDSALYLCASSLEAASTDTQYFGPGTRLTVL.

This clone was recorded a few times. The chain uses TRBV5-1 and TRBJ2-3; D gene ambiguous. Germline CDR1 reads SGHRS; CDR2 reads YFSETQ. The CDR3 contains 16 residues. Deletions cut 0 bases from V and 0 bases from J, with 11 bases between. The CDR3 here is CASSLESRRSTDTQYF. CDR3 bases: TGCGCCAGCAGCTTGGAGTCTAGAAGAAGCACAGATACGCAGTATTTT. Full variable domain (rest looked up from reference TRBV5-1 and TRBJ2-3): KAGVTQTPRYLIKTRGQQVTLSCSPISGHRSVSWYQQTPGQGLQFLFEYFSETQRNKGNFPGRFSGRQFSNSRSEMNVSTLELGDSALYLCASSLESRRSTDTQYFGPGTRLTVL.

The chain has TRBV4-1 and TRBJ1-6, with a tentative D call TRBD1 (6 bases). In germline, CDR1 is MGHRA, CDR2 YSYEKL. V lost 4 bases, J lost 13 bases, and 20 bases lay in between. There are 15 residues in the CDR3. The CDR3 region has the DNA TGCGCCAGCAGCCCGACAGGCAATCCCAATTATCCCCTCCACTTT. Protein sequence: CASSPTGNPNYPLHF.

The chain joins TRBV4-1 to TRBJ2-5; the D is unclear. The CDR3 is 13 residues long. V lost 3 bases and J 0 bases, leaving 5 bases between the germline ends. Germline values: CDR1 MGHRA, CDR2 YSYEKL. CDR3 coding DNA: TGCGCCAGCAGCCAGGTCCACCAAGAGACCCAGTACTTC. Residues: CASSQVHQETQYF.

The genes are TRBV7-8 and TRBJ2-5, with D perhaps TRBD2 (5 bases). V lost 5 bases and J 7 bases, leaving 11 bases between the germline ends. Germline V gene sequence: CDR1 SGHVS, CDR2 FQNEAQ. CDR3 size: 12 residues. The CDR3 loop is CASSLPGGTQYF. DNA for the CDR3: TGTGCCAGCAGCCTACCAGGAGGGACCCAGTACTTC. The full variable domain, in which reference TRBV7-8 and TRBJ2-5 provide the parts outside the CDR3, is GAGVSQSPRYKVAKRGQDVALRCDPISGHVSLFWYQQALGQGPEFLTYFQNEAQLDKSGLPSDRFFAERPEGSVSTLKIQRTQQEDSAVYLCASSLPGGTQYFGPGTRLLVL.

The chain is built from TRBV7-3 and TRBJ2-7; D possibly uses TRBD1 or TRBD2 (6 bases each). From germline, CDR1 is SGHTA and CDR2 FQGTGA. This CDR3 has 16 amino acids. V lost 5 bases and J lost 1, with 18 bases in between. The CDR3 region is CASSREGGKGSYEQYF. Here the CDR3 DNA reads TGTGCCAGCAGCCGTGAAGGGGGGAAAGGGTCCTACGAGCAGTACTTC.

The chain joins TRBV19 to TRBJ1-3, with 8 bases fitting TRBD1. The CDR3 has 16 residues. The germline CDR1 and CDR2 sequences are LNHDA and SQIVND (reference sequence). Trimming took 5 bases from V and 2 from J; bases not matched to a gene: 8. CDR3 residues: CASSSQTGQAGNTIYF. CDR3 bases: TGTGCCAGTAGTTCACAGACGGGACAGGCTGGAAACACCATATATTTT.

This chain joins TRBV5-1 and TRBJ2-7; D call uncertain. This CDR3 has 16 residues. Trimming shortened V by 0 bases and J by 0 bases, and 13 bases separated the two germline ends. Germline V CDR1 and CDR2: SGHRS, YFSETQ. The CDR3 sequence is CASSLGQATHSYEQYF. DNA of the CDR3: TGCGCCAGCAGCTTGGGCCAGGCGACACACTCCTACGAGCAGTACTTC.

This clone was seen a single time. The chain employs TRBV7-8 and TRBJ1-2; perhaps TRBD1 as D (5 bases). This CDR3 is 14 amino acids long. The germline V gene encodes CDR1 SGHVS and CDR2 FQNEAQ. V lost 0 bases to trimming and J lost 3 bases, with 8 bases between them. Here the CDR3 reads CASSLAGTDYGYTF. The CDR3 DNA follows: TGTGCCAGCAGCTTAGCCGGGACGGACTATGGCTACACCTTC.

The gene calls are TRBV5-6 and TRBJ1-1, with TRBD1 as a possible D gene (5 bases). The length of the CDR3 is 15 residues. Germline V lookup: CDR1 SGHDT, CDR2 YYEEEE. With 4 bases removed from V and 1 base from J, the gap between germline ends came to 14 bases. CDR3: CASSPARGENTEAFF. CDR3 DNA sequence: TGTGCCAGCAGCCCGGCGCGGGGGGAGAACACTGAAGCTTTCTTT.

This chain links TRBV6-1 with TRBJ2-7, with a tentative D call TRBD1 (5 bases). Between the trimmed V and J ends, which lost 6 bases and 7 bases, there was a span of 13 bases. The CDR3 contains 12 residues. In germline, CDR1 is MNHNS, CDR2 SASEGT. The CDR3 DNA reads as TGTGCCAGCAGCGTGACAGTTGGAGAGCAGTACTTC. It specifies CASSVTVGEQYF.

A few counts support this clone. The chain employs TRBV11-3 and TRBJ2-1, with TRBD2 as a possible D gene (5 bases). V was shortened by 0 bases and J by 7 bases, with 7 bases between the two germline ends. The CDR3 runs to 13 residues. Germline V lookup: CDR1 SGHNT, CDR2 YENEEA. This chain's CDR3 is CASSLDGLNEQFF. DNA for the CDR3: TGTGCCAGCAGCTTAGATGGACTTAATGAGCAGTTCTTC.

V gene TRBV11-2 combines with J gene TRBJ2-1; D is possibly TRBD2 (6 bases). V dropped 3 bases and J dropped 6 bases, with 12 bases sitting between them. The germline V gene has CDR1 SGHAT and CDR2 FQNNGV. The CDR3 is made up of 14 amino acids. In nucleotides, the CDR3 is TGTGCCAGCAGCTTCCTAGCGTCGTCCAATGAGCAGTTCTTC. It yields the protein CASSFLASSNEQFF.

The V call is TRBV11-3, the J call TRBJ2-2; D gene ambiguous. The length of the CDR3 is 15 residues. V was clipped by 0 bases and J by 4 bases, with 9 bases between them. Germline CDR1 is SGHNT and CDR2 is YENEEA. CDR3 nucleotide sequence: TGTGCCAGCAGCTTAGATCATTGGGGCACCGGGGAGCTGTTTTTT. This codes for CASSLDHWGTGELFF.

V and J are TRBV7-9 and TRBJ1-3; D ambiguous. V lost 4 bases, J lost 0 bases, and 19 bases lay in between. Germline V gene sequence: CDR1 SEHNR, CDR2 FQNEAQ (reference sequence). The CDR3 sequence is 18 residues long. As DNA, the CDR3 is TGTGCCAGCAGCTCCTCGGGCCGACGAAGCCTCTCTGGAAACACCATATATTTT. This codes for CASSSSGRRSLSGNTIYF.

The rearrangement links TRBV7-2 to TRBJ1-4; 7 nucleotides align to TRBD1. Germline values: CDR1 SGHTA, CDR2 FQGNSA. The CDR3 is made up of 15 amino acids. V dropped 5 bases and J dropped 8; count of bases not matched to a gene: 11. The CDR3 sequence is CASSPQQGLGEKLFF. DNA for the CDR3: TGTGCCAGCAGCCCCCAACAGGGGTTAGGGGAAAAACTGTTTTTT.

The CDR3 DNA reads TGTGCCAGCTGTGGAAACCCGAACACTGAAGCTTTCTTT. It translates to CASCGNPNTEAFF. The rearrangement joins TRBV6-1 to TRBJ1-1; no firm D call. From germline, CDR1 is MNHNS and CDR2 SASEGT. This CDR3 has 13 amino acids. Trimming removed 8 bases at V and 1 base at J, with 11 bases between.

Only a few counts were recorded for this clone. This sequence joins TRBV27 and TRBJ2-1; either TRBD1 or TRBD2 may supply D (6 bases each). This CDR3 is 16 amino acids long. Germline loops: CDR1 MNHEY, CDR2 SMNVEV (reference sequence). V lost 5 bases, J lost 8 bases, and 22 bases lay in between. CDR3 nucleotide sequence: TGTGCCAGCAGTCCGGTCGGGGGCGAGAGGTTCCATGAGCAGTTCTTC. It is translated as CASSPVGGERFHEQFF.

The chain joins TRBV6-5 to TRBJ1-2; the match to TRBD1 covers 7 bases. This CDR3 comprises 14 residues. V was clipped by 4 bases and J by 4 bases; unmatched bases: 6. Per germline, CDR1 MNHEY and CDR2 SVGAGI. The CDR3 sequence is CASSWTGDVYGYTF. DNA of the CDR3: TGTGCCAGCAGTTGGACAGGAGACGTCTATGGCTACACCTTC.

The chain recombines TRBV19 with TRBJ2-6, with TRBD2 matching 7 bases. The CDR3 length is 15 residues. V shed 6 bases and J 2 bases; nucleotides not matched to a gene: 4. Germline V gives CDR1 LNHDA, CDR2 SQIVND (reference sequence). The CDR3 is CASSLRGAGANVLTF. For the CDR3, the DNA is TGTGCCAGTAGCCTACGGGGGGCTGGGGCCAACGTCCTGACTTTC.

This sequence joins TRBV28 and TRBJ1-1, with D tentatively TRBD1 (6 bases). The CDR3 is made up of 14 amino acids. Germline CDR1 MDHEN, CDR2 SYDVKM. Trimming took off 3 bases at V and 5 bases at J, with 13 bases between the two ends. CDR3 coding DNA: TGTGCCAGCAGTTTCGTCGGGGGGCGAACTGAAGCTTTCTTT. This encodes CASSFVGGRTEAFF.

The chain recombines TRBV19 with TRBJ1-2, with D hard to call. The germline V and J ends were trimmed by 7 bases and 0 bases, with 12 bases remaining between them. Germline assignment: CDR1 LNHDA and CDR2 SQIVND (reference sequence). This CDR3 spans 14 amino acids. Written as DNA, the CDR3 is TGTGCCAGTACCCCCGGGCCAGCTAACTATGGCTACACCTTC. This codes for CASTPGPANYGYTF.

The V and J genes are TRBV4-1 and TRBJ2-1; 15 bases are shared with TRBD2. The V gene end was trimmed by 1 base and the J gene end by 7 bases; junction bases not matched to a gene: 2. The CDR3 is 16 residues long. Germline lookup yields CDR1 MGHRA and CDR2 YSYEKL. DNA for the CDR3: TGCGCCAGCAGCCAAGCCGGGACTAGCGGGAGGAATGAGCAGTTCTTC. Its translation: CASSQAGTSGRNEQFF.

J is TRBJ2-5 and V is TRBV5-1, with 9 bases matching TRBD2. CDR3 length: 16 residues. V was pared by 7 bases and J by 2 bases, with 12 bases of the junction left unmatched. Germline V gene data show CDR1 as SGHRS and CDR2 as YFSETQ. This chain's CDR3 is CASGYMGGGVQETQYF. DNA for the CDR3: TGCGCCAGCGGCTATATGGGCGGGGGGGTACAAGAGACCCAGTACTTC.

The chain uses TRBV5-1 and TRBJ2-2, with TRBD2 as a possible D gene (7 bases). CDR1 and CDR2 from the germline V gene are SGHRS and YFSETQ. This CDR3 has 15 residues. Trimming left V 1 base short and J 6 bases short, with 13 bases between. The CDR3 here is CASSLPGGTPGELFF. CDR3 bases: TGCGCCAGCAGCTTGCCCGGGGGGACACCCGGGGAGCTGTTTTTT. Drawing the rest from reference TRBV5-1 and TRBJ2-2, the complete variable domain is KAGVTQTPRYLIKTRGQQVTLSCSPISGHRSVSWYQQTPGQGLQFLFEYFSETQRNKGNFPGRFSGRQFSNSRSEMNVSTLELGDSALYLCASSLPGGTPGELFFGEGSRLTVL.

The chain couples TRBV6-5 to TRBJ2-1; 8 bases align to TRBD2. Germline loops: CDR1 MNHEY, CDR2 SVGAGI. With V trimmed by 5 bases and J by 10 bases, 13 bases remained unmatched. The CDR3 is 15 residues long. The CDR3 is CASSPPQRGIGEQFF. CDR3 nucleotides: TGTGCCAGCAGTCCCCCTCAGCGGGGGATTGGAGAGCAGTTCTTC.

The V call is TRBV28, the J call TRBJ2-5, with 13 bases lining up with TRBD2. With V trimmed by 4 bases and J by 2 bases, 4 bases remained unmatched. Looked up from germline, CDR1 is MDHEN and CDR2 is SYDVKM. The CDR3 extends over 16 amino acids. The CDR3 nucleotides are TGTGCCAGCAGTTCGCCACTAGCGGGAGGGCAAGAGACCCAGTACTTC. It specifies CASSSPLAGGQETQYF.

The chain links TRBV25-1 to TRBJ1-1; D perhaps matches TRBD1 (5 bases). Trimming left V 3 bases short and J 1 base short, with 9 bases between. The CDR3 loop spans 14 amino acids. Per the germline V gene, CDR1 is MGHDK and CDR2 is SYGVNS. The CDR3: CASSDIRENTEAFF. The CDR3, as DNA: TGTGCCAGCAGTGACATCAGGGAGAACACTGAAGCTTTCTTT.

This clone was detected only once. This chain links TRBV28 with TRBJ2-6; no clear D gene. The germline CDR1 and CDR2 sequences are MDHEN and SYDVKM. The CDR3 contains 18 residues. The ends were cut back, 3 bases at V and 3 bases at J, with 18 bases in the middle. Here the CDR3 DNA reads TGTGCCAGCAGTTTTAAGTATCTGGGGTCCAGTGGGGCCAACGTCCTGACTTTC. Its protein is CASSFKYLGSSGANVLTF.